This T cell receptor beta chain emerged from a study of blood T cell repertoires in COVID-19. Study overall: Samples of COVID-19 (acute and convalescent) were obtained from the United States, Italy and Spain. PBMCs, B-cell-depleted T cells, or T cells were the source of the cDNA or gDNA that made up the material.

This CDR3 has 17 amino acids. Original methodology: Amplification of reference gene primers provided the estimated nucleated cell counts. Some clones are missing from TCRdb's copy, which holds only in-frame ones; the method was immunoSEQ multiplex PCR. V, J and clone size are taken as reported in that table, and D and trimming were inferred from the DNA itself. The sample records 300,000 to 450,000 clones, roughly 85% being singletons. This clone was seen only once. This TCR derives from a woman aged 18-29 years with acute or convalescent COVID-19. The sequencing input was peripheral blood. The J gene is TRBJ2-5, the V gene TRBV21-1; the DNA was not used to check the table's D call, TRBD2. TRBV21-1 is a listed pseudogene. The CDR3 DNA is TGTGCCAGCAGCAAACCAACTAGAAGGCGGTTTGGAGAGACCCAGTACTTC. Translated, it gives CASSKPTRRRFGETQYF.